This note documents a single T cell receptor beta chain sequence. Its antigen remains unidentified. Both 60 Vbeta primers and 13 Jbeta primers went into the PCR. TCRdb keeps only in-frame clones here, not all; method: immunoSEQ multiplex PCR. The sample lists fewer than 200,000 clones; 75% to 90% were seen once. This sample was included in a study of cytomegalovirus exposure and HLA in healthy donors. Study-wide background: Genotyping of 400 or so donors showed that roughly 83% belonged to the Caucasian-associated ancestry cluster. Study results and caveats: Cytomegalovirus association was assigned to approximately 180 TCR beta chains. CMV antigen specificity was confirmed in vitro for three CMV-associated chains.

Sequenced material: PBMCs. This receptor was identified in a man aged 45-65 years in good health and CMV-seronegative.

CDR3 region: CASSTRDRGFYGYTF. The CDR3 DNA reads as TGTGCCAGTAGTACCCGGGACAGGGGTTTCTATGGCTACACCTTC. The rearrangement links TRBV19 to TRBJ1-2; TRBD1 agrees at 10 bases. Germline lookup yields CDR1 LNHDA and CDR2 SQIVND (reference sequence). The junction had 6 bases not matched to a gene; V was cut back by 4 bases and J by 4 bases. The CDR3 consists of 15 residues. The full variable domain, in which reference TRBV19 and TRBJ1-2 provide the parts outside the CDR3, is DGGITQSPKYLFRKEGQNVTLSCEQNLNHDAMYWYRQDPGQGLRLIYYSQIVNDFQKGDIAEGYSVSREKKESFPLTVTSAQKNPTAFYLCASSTRDRGFYGYTFGSGTRLTVV.